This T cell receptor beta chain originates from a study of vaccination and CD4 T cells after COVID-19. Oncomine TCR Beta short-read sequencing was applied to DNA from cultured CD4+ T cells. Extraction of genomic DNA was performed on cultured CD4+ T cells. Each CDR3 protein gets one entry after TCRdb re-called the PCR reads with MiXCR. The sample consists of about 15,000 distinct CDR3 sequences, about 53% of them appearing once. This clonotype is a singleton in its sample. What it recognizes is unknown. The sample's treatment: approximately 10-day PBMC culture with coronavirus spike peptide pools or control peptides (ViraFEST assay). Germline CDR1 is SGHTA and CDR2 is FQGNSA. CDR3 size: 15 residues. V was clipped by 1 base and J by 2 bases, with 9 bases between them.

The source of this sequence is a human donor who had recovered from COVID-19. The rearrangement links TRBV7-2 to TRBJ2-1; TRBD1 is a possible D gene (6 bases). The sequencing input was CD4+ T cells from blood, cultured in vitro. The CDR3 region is CASSLDRATYNEQFF. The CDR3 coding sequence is TGTGCCAGCAGCTTAGACAGGGCAACCTACAATGAGCAGTTCTTC.